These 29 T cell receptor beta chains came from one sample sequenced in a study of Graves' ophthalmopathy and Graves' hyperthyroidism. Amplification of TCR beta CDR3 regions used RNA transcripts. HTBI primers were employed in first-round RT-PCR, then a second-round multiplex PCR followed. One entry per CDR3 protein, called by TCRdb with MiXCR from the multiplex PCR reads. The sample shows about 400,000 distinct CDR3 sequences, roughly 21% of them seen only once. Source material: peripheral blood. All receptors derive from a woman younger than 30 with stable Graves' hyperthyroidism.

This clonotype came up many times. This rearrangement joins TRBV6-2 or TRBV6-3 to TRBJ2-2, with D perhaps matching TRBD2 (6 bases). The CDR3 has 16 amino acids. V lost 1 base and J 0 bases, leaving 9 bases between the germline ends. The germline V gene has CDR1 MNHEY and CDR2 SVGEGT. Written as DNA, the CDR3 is TGTGCCAGCAGTTACTGGGGGGAGGCGAACACCGGGGAGCTGTTTTTT. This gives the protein CASSYWGEANTGELFF.

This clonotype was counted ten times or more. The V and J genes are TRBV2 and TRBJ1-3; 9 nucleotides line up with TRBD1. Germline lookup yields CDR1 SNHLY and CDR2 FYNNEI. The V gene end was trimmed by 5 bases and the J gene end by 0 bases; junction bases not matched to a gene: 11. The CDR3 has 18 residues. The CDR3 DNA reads TGTGCCAGCAGTCCGGGACAGGGATATCGTCTCTCTGGAAACACCATATATTTT. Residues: CASSPGQGYRLSGNTIYF.

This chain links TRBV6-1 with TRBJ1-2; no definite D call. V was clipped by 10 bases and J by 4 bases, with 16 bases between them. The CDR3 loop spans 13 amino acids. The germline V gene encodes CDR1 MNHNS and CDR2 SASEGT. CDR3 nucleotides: TGTGCCACCACTCCCCAGGATAGCTATGGCTACACCTTC. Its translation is CATTPQDSYGYTF.

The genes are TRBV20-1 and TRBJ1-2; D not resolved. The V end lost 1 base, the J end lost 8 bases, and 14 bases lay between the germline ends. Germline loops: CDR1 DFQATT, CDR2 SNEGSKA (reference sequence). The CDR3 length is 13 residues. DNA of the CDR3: TGCAGTGCTAGAGCCTACACCGCCCGGGGCTACACCTTC. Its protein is CSARAYTARGYTF.

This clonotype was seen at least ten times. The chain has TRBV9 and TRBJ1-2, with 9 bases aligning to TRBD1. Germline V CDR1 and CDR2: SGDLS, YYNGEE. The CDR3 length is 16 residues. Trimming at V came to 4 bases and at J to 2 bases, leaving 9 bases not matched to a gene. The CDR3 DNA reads TGTGCCAGCAGCTTACAGGGGGCGACTCCCAACTATGGCTACACCTTC. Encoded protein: CASSLQGATPNYGYTF.

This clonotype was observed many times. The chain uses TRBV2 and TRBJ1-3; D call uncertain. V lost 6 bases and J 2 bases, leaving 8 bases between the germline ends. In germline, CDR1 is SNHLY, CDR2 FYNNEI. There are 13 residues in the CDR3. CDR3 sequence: CASRGRTGNTIYF. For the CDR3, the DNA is TGTGCCAGCAGGGGAAGGACTGGAAACACCATATATTTT. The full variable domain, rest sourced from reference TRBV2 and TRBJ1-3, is EPEVTQTPSHQVTQMGQEVILRCVPISNHLYFYWYRQILGQKVEFLVSFYNNEISEKSEIFDDQFSVERPDGSNFTLKIRSTKLEDSAMYFCASRGRTGNTIYFGEGSWLTVV.

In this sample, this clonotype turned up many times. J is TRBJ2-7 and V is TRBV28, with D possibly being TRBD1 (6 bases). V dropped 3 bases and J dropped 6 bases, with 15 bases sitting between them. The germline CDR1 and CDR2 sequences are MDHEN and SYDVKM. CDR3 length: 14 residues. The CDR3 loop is CASSFSVGAREQYF. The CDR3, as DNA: TGTGCCAGCAGTTTCAGCGTGGGGGCGCGCGAGCAGTACTTC. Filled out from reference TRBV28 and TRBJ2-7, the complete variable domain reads DVKVTQSSRYLVKRTGEKVFLECVQDMDHENMFWYRQDPGLGLRLIYFSYDVKMKEKGDIPEGYSVSREKKERFSLILESASTNQTSMYLCASSFSVGAREQYFGPGTRLTVT.

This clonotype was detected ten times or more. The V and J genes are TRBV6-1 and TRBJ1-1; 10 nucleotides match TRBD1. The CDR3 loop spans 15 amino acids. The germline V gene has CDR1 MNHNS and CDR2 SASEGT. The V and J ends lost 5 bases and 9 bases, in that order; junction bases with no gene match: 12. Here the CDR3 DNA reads TGTGCCAGCAGTCGAAGACAGGGGGCTCTACTACAAGCTTTCTTT. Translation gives CASSRRQGALLQAFF.

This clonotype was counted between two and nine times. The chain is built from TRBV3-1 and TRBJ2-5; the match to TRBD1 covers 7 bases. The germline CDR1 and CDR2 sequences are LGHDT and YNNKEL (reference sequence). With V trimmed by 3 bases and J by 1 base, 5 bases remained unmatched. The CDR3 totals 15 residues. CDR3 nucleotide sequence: TGTGCCAGCAGCCAGGCCGGGACAGTCCAAGAGACCCAGTACTTC. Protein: CASSQAGTVQETQYF.

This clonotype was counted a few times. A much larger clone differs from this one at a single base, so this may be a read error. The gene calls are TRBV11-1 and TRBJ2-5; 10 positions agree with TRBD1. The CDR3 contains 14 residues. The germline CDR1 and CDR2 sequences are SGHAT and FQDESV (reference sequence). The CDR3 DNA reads TGTGCCAGCAGCTTGGGACAGGGGAAAGAGACCAAGTACTTC. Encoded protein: CASSLGQGKETKYF.

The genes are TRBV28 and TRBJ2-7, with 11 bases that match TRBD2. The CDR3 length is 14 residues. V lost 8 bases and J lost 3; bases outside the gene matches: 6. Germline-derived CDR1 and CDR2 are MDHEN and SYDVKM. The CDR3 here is CASEEGLADYEQYF. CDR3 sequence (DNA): TGTGCCAGCGAGGAGGGACTAGCGGACTACGAGCAGTACTTC.

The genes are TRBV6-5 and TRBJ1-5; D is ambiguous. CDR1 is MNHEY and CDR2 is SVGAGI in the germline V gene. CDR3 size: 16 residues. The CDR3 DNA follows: TGTGTCTGCAGTTCGCCCTGGATCCAGGTGAATCAGCCCCAGCATTTT. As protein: CVCSSPWIQVNQPQHF.

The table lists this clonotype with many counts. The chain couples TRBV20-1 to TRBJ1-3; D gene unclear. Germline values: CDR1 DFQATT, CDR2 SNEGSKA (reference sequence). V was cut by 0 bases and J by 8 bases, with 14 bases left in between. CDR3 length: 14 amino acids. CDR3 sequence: CSARDSFSSDTIYF. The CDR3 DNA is TGCAGTGCTAGAGATTCCTTCAGTTCGGACACCATATATTTT.

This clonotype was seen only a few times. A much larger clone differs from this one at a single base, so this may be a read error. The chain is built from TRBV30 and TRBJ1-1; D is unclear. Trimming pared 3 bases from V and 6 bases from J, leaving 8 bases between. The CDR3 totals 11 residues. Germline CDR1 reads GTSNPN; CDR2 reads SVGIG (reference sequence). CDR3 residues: CAWRVGAEAFF. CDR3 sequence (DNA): TGTGCCTGGAGGGTGGGCGCTGAAGCTTTCTTT.

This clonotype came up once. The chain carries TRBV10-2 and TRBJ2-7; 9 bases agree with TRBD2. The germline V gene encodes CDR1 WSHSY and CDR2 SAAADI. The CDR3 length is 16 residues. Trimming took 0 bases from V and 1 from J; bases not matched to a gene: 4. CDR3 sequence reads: CASSESSLAGSYEQYF. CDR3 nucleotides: TGCGCCAGCAGTGAGTCGAGTCTAGCGGGATCCTACGAGCAGTACTTC.

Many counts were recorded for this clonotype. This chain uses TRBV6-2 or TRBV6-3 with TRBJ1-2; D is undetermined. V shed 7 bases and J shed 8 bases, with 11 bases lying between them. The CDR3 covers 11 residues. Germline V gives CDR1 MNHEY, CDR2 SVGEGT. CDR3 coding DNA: TGTGCCAGCATTGGTATAGAGGGCTACACCTTC. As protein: CASIGIEGYTF.

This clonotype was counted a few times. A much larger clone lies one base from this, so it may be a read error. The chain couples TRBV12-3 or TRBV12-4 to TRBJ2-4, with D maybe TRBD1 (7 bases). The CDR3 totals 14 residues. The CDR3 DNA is TGTGCCAGCAGTTTATCGGCAGGGGGGAACATTAAGTACTTC. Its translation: CASSLSAGGNIKYF.

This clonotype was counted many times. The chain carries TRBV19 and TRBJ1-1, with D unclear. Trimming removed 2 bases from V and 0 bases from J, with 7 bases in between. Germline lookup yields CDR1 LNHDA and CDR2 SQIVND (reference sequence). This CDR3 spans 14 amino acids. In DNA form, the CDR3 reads TGTGCCAGTAGTATACAGCCGATGAACACTGAAGCTTTCTTT. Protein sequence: CASSIQPMNTEAFF. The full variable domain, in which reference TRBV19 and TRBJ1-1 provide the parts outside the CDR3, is DGGITQSPKYLFRKEGQNVTLSCEQNLNHDAMYWYRQDPGQGLRLIYYSQIVNDFQKGDIAEGYSVSREKKESFPLTVTSAQKNPTAFYLCASSIQPMNTEAFFGQGTRLTVV.

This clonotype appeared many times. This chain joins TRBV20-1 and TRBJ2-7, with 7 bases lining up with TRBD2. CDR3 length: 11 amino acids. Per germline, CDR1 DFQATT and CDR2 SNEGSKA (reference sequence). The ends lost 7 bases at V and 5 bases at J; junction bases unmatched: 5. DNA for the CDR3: TGCAGTGGGTCCGGGAGGAACGAGCAGTACTTC. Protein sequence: CSGSGRNEQYF.

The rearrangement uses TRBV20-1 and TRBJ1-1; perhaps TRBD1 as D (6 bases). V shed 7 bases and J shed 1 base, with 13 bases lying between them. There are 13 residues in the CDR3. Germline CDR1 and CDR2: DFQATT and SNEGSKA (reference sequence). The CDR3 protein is CSGGQGRNTEAFF. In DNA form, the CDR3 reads TGCAGTGGGGGGCAAGGGAGGAACACTGAAGCTTTCTTT.

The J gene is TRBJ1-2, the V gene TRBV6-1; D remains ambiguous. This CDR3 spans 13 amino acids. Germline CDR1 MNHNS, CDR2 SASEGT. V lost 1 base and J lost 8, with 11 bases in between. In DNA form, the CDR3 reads TGTGCCAGCAGTGAAGGGGAGGTGGGGGGCTACACCTTC. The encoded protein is CASSEGEVGGYTF.

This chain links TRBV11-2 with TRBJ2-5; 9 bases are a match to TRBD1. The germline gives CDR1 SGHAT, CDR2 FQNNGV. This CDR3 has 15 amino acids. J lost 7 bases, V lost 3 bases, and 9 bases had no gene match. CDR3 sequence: CASSLATGGRGTQYF. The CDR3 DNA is TGTGCCAGCAGCTTGGCCACAGGGGGCAGGGGGACCCAGTACTTC. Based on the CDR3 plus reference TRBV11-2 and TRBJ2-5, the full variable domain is EAGVAQSPRYKIIEKRQSVAFWCNPISGHATLYWYQQILGQGPKLLIQFQNNGVVDDSQLPKDRFSAERLKGVDSTLKIQPAKLEDSAVYLCASSLATGGRGTQYFGPGTRLLVL.

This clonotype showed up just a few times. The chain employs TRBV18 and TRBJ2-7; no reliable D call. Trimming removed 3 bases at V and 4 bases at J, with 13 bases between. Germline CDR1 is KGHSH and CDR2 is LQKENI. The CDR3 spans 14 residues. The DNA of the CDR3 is TGTGCCAGCTCACCCGAGACGGCCATTTACGAGCAGTACTTC. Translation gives CASSPETAIYEQYF.

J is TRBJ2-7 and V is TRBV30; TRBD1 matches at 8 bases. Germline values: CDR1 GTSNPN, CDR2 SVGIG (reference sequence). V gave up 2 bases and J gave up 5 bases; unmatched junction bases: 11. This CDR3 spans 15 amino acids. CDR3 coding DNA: TGTGCCTGGAGTCCGTTCGACAGGGGCAATAACGAGCAGTACTTC. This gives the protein CAWSPFDRGNNEQYF.

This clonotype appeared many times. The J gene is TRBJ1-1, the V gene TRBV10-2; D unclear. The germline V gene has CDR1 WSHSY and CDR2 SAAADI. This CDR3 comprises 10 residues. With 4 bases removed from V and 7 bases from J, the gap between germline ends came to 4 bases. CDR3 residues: CASSGIEAFF. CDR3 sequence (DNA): TGCGCCAGCAGTGGAATTGAAGCTTTCTTT.

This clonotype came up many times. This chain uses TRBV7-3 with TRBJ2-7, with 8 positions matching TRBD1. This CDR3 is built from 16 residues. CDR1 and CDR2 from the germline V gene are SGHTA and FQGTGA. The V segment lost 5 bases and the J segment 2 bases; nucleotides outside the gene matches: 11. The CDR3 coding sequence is TGTGCCAGCAGCCCCCCGGGACAGGATAAAACCTACGAGCAGTACTTC. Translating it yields CASSPPGQDKTYEQYF.

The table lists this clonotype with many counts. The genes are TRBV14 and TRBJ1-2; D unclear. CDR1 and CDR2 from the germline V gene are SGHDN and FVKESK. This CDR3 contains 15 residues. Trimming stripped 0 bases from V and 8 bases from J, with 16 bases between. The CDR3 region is CASSQDRAASGGYTF. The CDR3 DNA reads TGTGCCAGCAGCCAAGATAGGGCAGCCTCAGGCGGCTACACCTTC.

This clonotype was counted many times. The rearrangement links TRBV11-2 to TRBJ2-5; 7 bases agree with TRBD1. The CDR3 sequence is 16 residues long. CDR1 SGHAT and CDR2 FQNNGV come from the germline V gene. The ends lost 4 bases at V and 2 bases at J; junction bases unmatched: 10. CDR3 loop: CASSSRGRDRQETQYF. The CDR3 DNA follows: TGTGCCAGCAGCTCTCGGGGACGGGACAGACAAGAGACCCAGTACTTC.

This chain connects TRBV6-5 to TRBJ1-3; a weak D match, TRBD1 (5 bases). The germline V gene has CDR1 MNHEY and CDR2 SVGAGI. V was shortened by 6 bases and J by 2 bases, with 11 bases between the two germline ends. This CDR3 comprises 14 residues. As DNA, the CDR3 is TGTGCCAGCAGCTTATTGGGGGCTGGAAACACCATATATTTT. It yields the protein CASSLLGAGNTIYF.